This TCR beta chain emerged from a study of high-grade serous ovarian cancer treatment subgroups. As for the study in general: Samples averaged around 14,000 reads and thousands of unique TCR beta rearrangements. Study results and caveats: CDR1 and CDR2 were left unanalyzed; analyses focused on CDR3. Bulk tumor TCR sequencing gave no spatial information.

The data were produced by immunoSEQ multiplex PCR, yet TCRdb's version contains in-frame clones alone and is incomplete. The table shows about 10,000 clones, with more than 65% occurring only once. Germline lookup yields CDR1 SNHLY and CDR2 FYNNEI. Trimming took 8 bases from V and 5 from J, leaving 12 bases between them. CDR3 length: 12 residues. Tumor tissue was taken before any definitive surgery or chemotherapy was given. About this clone itself: Antigen unknown.

The clonotype originates from a human donor with high-grade serous ovarian cancer. The chain recombines TRBV2 with TRBJ2-5; no definite D call. What was sequenced was tumor tissue. CDR3 in amino acids: CASHAGSETQYF. The CDR3 DNA reads TGTGCCAGCCACGCAGGTAGCGAGACCCAGTACTTC.